What follows are 32 T cell receptor beta chains derived from one specimen sequenced in a study of blood T cell repertoires in COVID-19 (dated by TCRdb to the early 2020s). The library was made by the immunoSEQ multiplex PCR assay. TCRdb retrieved this table from immuneACCESS and kept in-frame rearrangements only. Not all clones are present; in checked studies, unresolved V genes account for under half, and no reason is known for the remainder. For this sample there are over 120,000 clones; 87% appear just once. Of the sample, around 0.91% is held by the ten largest clones. Sequencing was done on a sample of peripheral blood. Every receptor here comes from a woman aged 45 to 65 with acute or convalescent COVID-19.

V gene TRBV10-3 combines with J gene TRBJ2-2, with 7 bases fitting TRBD1. The length of the CDR3 is 14 residues. The V segment lost 6 bases and the J segment 4 bases; nucleotides outside the gene matches: 5. Germline assignment: CDR1 ENHRY and CDR2 SYGVKD. In DNA, the CDR3 is TGTGCCATCAGAGAGAAGGGGGCCACCGGGGAGCTGTTTTTT. It yields the protein CAIREKGATGELFF.

The rearrangement uses TRBV7-3 and TRBJ2-3; D remains ambiguous. Germline values: CDR1 SGHTA, CDR2 FQGTGA. The CDR3 covers 14 residues. V was cut by 5 bases and J by 1 base, with 10 bases left in between. This CDR3 reads CASSAYSRTDTQYF. The CDR3 region has the DNA TGTGCCAGCAGCGCCTATTCCCGCACAGATACGCAGTATTTT.

The chain uses TRBV9 and TRBJ2-2, with TRBD2 matching 10 bases. The V gene's germline CDR1 is SGDLS and CDR2 YYNGEE. After removal of 3 bases from V and 6 bases from J, the junction contained 8 bases not matched to a gene. The CDR3 runs 16 residues. The CDR3 bases are TGTGCCAGCAGCGCCGTAGCGGGAGGTTTGGCCGGGGAGCTGTTTTTT. Protein sequence: CASSAVAGGLAGELFF.

V and J are TRBV6-5 and TRBJ2-7; TRBD1 might be the D (5 bases). The V and J ends lost 2 bases and 1 base respectively, with 15 bases between them. The CDR3 is 16 residues long. Germline V lookup: CDR1 MNHEY, CDR2 SVGAGI. As DNA, the CDR3 is TGTGCCAGCAGTTACACGACAGCCTTTACTTCCTACGAGCAGTACTTC. Translating gives CASSYTTAFTSYEQYF.

This rearrangement joins TRBV5-4 to TRBJ1-1, with 7 bases aligning to TRBD1. The CDR3 is 15 amino acids. Germline CDR1 SGHNT, CDR2 YYREEE (reference sequence). The junction had 6 bases not matched to a gene; V was cut back by 4 bases and J by 0 bases. CDR3 region: CASSPWDRMNTEAFF. For the CDR3, the DNA is TGTGCCAGCAGCCCCTGGGACAGAATGAACACTGAAGCTTTCTTT.

Here the CDR3 reads CASSYLAGEGTDTQYF. The DNA for the CDR3 is TGTGCCAGCAGCTATCTAGCGGGAGAGGGCACAGATACGCAGTATTTT. V and J are TRBV6-4 and TRBJ2-3; 10 bases are a match to TRBD2. The CDR3 is 16 amino acids. Per the germline V gene, CDR1 is MRHNA and CDR2 is SNTAGT. The junction had 7 bases not matched to a gene; V was cut back by 6 bases and J by 1 base.

This clone was found a few times. The V gene is TRBV19, the J gene TRBJ2-7; 10 nucleotides agree with TRBD2. Germline CDR1 and CDR2: LNHDA and SQIVND (reference sequence). The V and J ends lost 6 bases and 4 bases, in that order; junction bases with no gene match: 9. The CDR3 spans 15 residues. In nucleotides, the CDR3 is TGTGCCAGTAGCCCAAAGCGGGGGGGCCCTTACGAGCAGTACTTC. Protein sequence: CASSPKRGGPYEQYF.

This chain uses TRBV6-2 or TRBV6-3 with TRBJ2-1; D is undetermined. This CDR3 comprises 15 residues. Trimming left V 5 bases short and J 2 bases short, with 13 bases between. Germline V gene sequence: CDR1 MNHEY, CDR2 SVGEGT. CDR3 sequence (DNA): TGTGCCAGCAGTGAGACTCGAGAACCCTACAATGAGCAGTTCTTC. Its translation: CASSETREPYNEQFF.

The V and J genes are TRBV15 and TRBJ1-1; D uncertain. V was shortened by 5 bases and J by 4 bases, with 11 bases between the two germline ends. CDR1 LNHNV and CDR2 YYDKDF come from the germline V gene (reference sequence). The CDR3 is 13 residues long. CDR3 bases: TGTGCCACCAGCCCCCGGAGGCGCACTGAAGCTTTCTTT. Translated: CATSPRRRTEAFF.

This rearrangement joins TRBV24-1 to TRBJ2-1; D unclear. V was shortened by 3 bases and J by 4 bases, with 9 bases between the two germline ends. The CDR3 runs to 14 residues. CDR1 and CDR2 (germline): KGHDR, SFDVKD. The DNA of the CDR3 is TGTGCCACCAGTGATCTTACTACATACAATGAGCAGTTCTTC. Its protein product is CATSDLTTYNEQFF.

The rearrangement uses TRBV3-1 (or the pseudogene TRBV3-2) and TRBJ2-7; 13 bases are shared with TRBD2. The CDR3 is 16 amino acids. Germline values: CDR1 LGHDT, CDR2 YNNKEL (reference sequence). Trimming at V came to 4 bases and at J to 4 bases, leaving 7 bases not matched to a gene. CDR3 DNA sequence: TGTGCCAGCAGCCGAACTAGCGGGAGGGCCGGGTACGAGCAGTACTTC. This gives the protein CASSRTSGRAGYEQYF.

This chain uses TRBV5-1 with TRBJ2-2, with TRBD2 identical over 7 bases. CDR1 is SGHRS, CDR2 YFSETQ, per germline. J was trimmed by 4 bases and V by 2 bases; bases with no gene match: 5. This CDR3 contains 15 residues. CDR3 sequence reads: CASSFGRAGTGELFF. The CDR3 DNA is TGCGCCAGCAGCTTTGGGAGGGCTGGCACCGGGGAGCTGTTTTTT.

The V gene is TRBV5-1, the J gene TRBJ2-2; TRBD1 agrees at 7 bases. Germline loops: CDR1 SGHRS, CDR2 YFSETQ. V dropped 1 base and J dropped 2; count of bases not matched to a gene: 5. This CDR3 contains 16 residues. The CDR3 sequence: CASSLLGQTNTGELFF. The CDR3 nucleotides are TGCGCCAGCAGCTTGTTGGGACAGACAAACACCGGGGAGCTGTTTTTT.

Worth noting for this clone: In the same sample, other DNA sequences code for this CDR3. The chain employs TRBV6-5 and TRBJ2-3; possibly TRBD1 for D (7 bases). The CDR3 covers 13 residues. The V and J ends lost 11 bases and 3 bases respectively, with 15 bases between them. Germline CDR1 and CDR2: MNHEY and SVGAGI. CDR3 residues: CASRQGGTDTQYF. The DNA for the CDR3 is TGTGCCTCCCGACAGGGAGGTACAGATACGCAGTATTTT.

The chain joins TRBV2 to TRBJ1-6, with 8 bases that match TRBD1. The germline V gene has CDR1 SNHLY and CDR2 FYNNEI. The CDR3 is 13 amino acids. Germline trimming cut 8 bases from V and 7 bases from J; bases unmatched to any gene: 4. The CDR3 here is CASAGQGNSPLHF. The DNA for the CDR3 is TGTGCCAGCGCCGGACAGGGAAATTCACCCCTCCACTTT.

The rearrangement links TRBV27 to TRBJ2-3; TRBD2 might be the D (5 bases). The germline V and J ends were trimmed by 0 bases and 6 bases, with 10 bases remaining between them. The CDR3 is 14 amino acids. CDR1 is MNHEY, CDR2 SMNVEV, per germline (reference sequence). The CDR3 sequence is CASSLSRGIDTQYF. CDR3 coding DNA: TGTGCCAGCAGTTTATCGAGAGGGATCGATACGCAGTATTTT.

This chain links TRBV6-5 with TRBJ1-1; 10 nucleotides line up with TRBD1. Germline trimming cut 7 bases from V and 3 bases from J; bases unmatched to any gene: 5. Germline CDR1 MNHEY, CDR2 SVGAGI. The CDR3 covers 14 residues. In nucleotides, the CDR3 is TGTGCCAGCACCTCGACAGGGGGCTACACTGAAGCTTTCTTT. Amino acid sequence: CASTSTGGYTEAFF.

Written as DNA, the CDR3 is TGTGCCAGCAGTGAAGTTGGAGCTAACTATGGCTACACCTTC. Translating gives CASSEVGANYGYTF. This rearrangement joins TRBV2 to TRBJ1-2; unclear D gene. Looked up from germline, CDR1 is SNHLY and CDR2 is FYNNEI. The CDR3 spans 14 residues. The V end was cut by 1 base, the J end by 0 bases, with 6 bases between.

V gene TRBV4-2 combines with J gene TRBJ1-6; 7 positions agree with TRBD1. CDR1 LGHNA and CDR2 YNFKEQ come from the germline V gene. With V trimmed by 0 bases and J by 7 bases, 6 bases remained unmatched. CDR3 length: 16 residues. The CDR3 loop reads CASSQDLSRGNSPLHF. The CDR3 DNA reads as TGTGCCAGCAGCCAAGATTTGAGCAGGGGGAATTCACCCCTCCACTTT.

The J gene is TRBJ2-1, the V gene TRBV11-3, with TRBD2 as a possible D gene (6 bases). Germline V gene data show CDR1 as SGHNT and CDR2 as YENEEA. The V gene lost 4 bases and the J gene lost 9 bases, with 13 bases spanning the gap. The CDR3 has 13 residues. CDR3 coding DNA: TGTGCCAGCAGCTCTCCTGGACTAACTGAGCAGTTCTTC. It encodes CASSSPGLTEQFF. Full variable domain (rest looked up from reference TRBV11-3 and TRBJ2-1): EAGVVQSPRYKIIEKKQPVAFWCNPISGHNTLYWYLQNLGQGPELLIRYENEEAVDDSQLPKDRFSAERLKGVDSTLKIQPAELGDSAVYLCASSSPGLTEQFFGPGTRLTVL.

The J gene is TRBJ1-6, the V gene TRBV7-9; tentative D call: TRBD1 (5 bases). The length of the CDR3 is 16 residues. V lost 3 bases to trimming and J lost 5 bases, with 14 bases between them. Germline CDR1 is SEHNR and CDR2 is FQNEAQ (reference sequence). CDR3 coding DNA: TGTGCCAGCAGCTTGGGTAGCGGGACGGATAATTCACCCCTCCACTTT. It translates to CASSLGSGTDNSPLHF.

The chain links TRBV5-5 to TRBJ2-5; 9 bases fit TRBD1. Trimming cost V 3 bases and J 4 bases; bases outside gene matches: 4. In germline, CDR1 is SGHKS, CDR2 YYEKEE (reference sequence). This CDR3 has 14 residues. The CDR3: CASSWTGASETQYF. CDR3 sequence (DNA): TGTGCCAGCAGCTGGACAGGGGCATCAGAGACCCAGTACTTC.

CDR3 in DNA: TGTGCCAGCAGCGCAACGGGACAGAACACCGGGGAGCTGTTTTTT. Amino acid sequence: CASSATGQNTGELFF. The V gene is TRBV9, the J gene TRBJ2-2; maybe TRBD1 (6 bases). From germline, CDR1 is SGDLS and CDR2 YYNGEE. This CDR3 has 15 residues. V was cut by 3 bases and J by 1 base, with 10 bases left in between.

V and J are TRBV19 and TRBJ1-1; the D is unclear. Trimming stripped 0 bases from V and 7 bases from J, with 9 bases between. This CDR3 has 13 residues. Germline V lookup: CDR1 LNHDA, CDR2 SQIVND (reference sequence). The CDR3 DNA follows: TGTGCCAGTAGTATAGAGTGGGCAAGTGAAGCTTTCTTT. It codes for CASSIEWASEAFF.

V usage is TRBV24-1 and J usage is TRBJ2-7, with D possibly matching TRBD1 (7 bases). CDR3 length: 18 residues. V shed 0 bases and J shed 9 bases, with 26 bases lying between them. Germline assignment: CDR1 KGHDR and CDR2 SFDVKD. The CDR3 DNA is TGTGCCACCAGTGATTTGGGGCCTTGGAGGGGGCAGCCATCCGGGCAGTACTTC. Its translation is CATSDLGPWRGQPSGQYF.

The chain carries TRBV2 and TRBJ2-3, with D uncertain. Trimming stripped 3 bases from V and 2 bases from J, with 9 bases between. The germline V gene encodes CDR1 SNHLY and CDR2 FYNNEI. The CDR3 is 14 residues long. The CDR3 DNA reads TGTGCCAGCAGTGATTTCCTAGTCACAGATACGCAGTATTTT. It yields the protein CASSDFLVTDTQYF.

The V and J genes are TRBV24-1 and TRBJ2-5; TRBD2 matches 8 bases. The V gene end was trimmed by 6 bases and the J gene end by 5 bases; junction bases not matched to a gene: 10. CDR1 is KGHDR and CDR2 is SFDVKD in the germline V gene. The CDR3 totals 15 residues. CDR3 sequence (DNA): TGTGCCACCAGTCCCCCGGGACTAGGGGGGGAGACCCAGTACTTC. It yields the protein CATSPPGLGGETQYF.

This clone was seen only a few times. The chain recombines TRBV19 with TRBJ1-1, with D hard to call. The CDR3 sequence is 12 residues long. Germline values: CDR1 LNHDA, CDR2 SQIVND (reference sequence). The V and J ends lost 5 bases and 4 bases respectively, with 8 bases between them. CDR3 DNA sequence: TGTGCCAGTAGTCTCCGGGGCACTGAAGCTTTCTTT. This sequence encodes CASSLRGTEAFF.

V usage is TRBV5-1 and J usage is TRBJ1-4, with a possible D match to TRBD1 (6 bases). V lost 4 bases to trimming and J lost 5 bases, with 15 bases between them. This CDR3 contains 15 residues. The germline CDR1 and CDR2 sequences are SGHRS and YFSETQ. In nucleotides, the CDR3 is TGCGCCAGCAGCCAGTACCCAGGGGTGAATGAAAAACTGTTTTTT. It is translated as CASSQYPGVNEKLFF.

The chain links TRBV5-5 to TRBJ2-7; D not resolved. V lost 1 base to trimming and J lost 6 bases, with 11 bases between them. Germline assignment: CDR1 SGHKS and CDR2 YYEKEE (reference sequence). The CDR3 length is 13 residues. CDR3 coding DNA: TGTGCCAGCAGCTTGCACTACTCGGGCGAGCAGTACTTC. It is translated as CASSLHYSGEQYF.

V usage is TRBV5-1 and J usage is TRBJ2-3; TRBD1 is a possible D gene (5 bases). The length of the CDR3 is 14 residues. Germline V gene lookup returns CDR1 SGHRS and CDR2 YFSETQ. With 0 bases removed from V and 3 bases from J, the gap between germline ends came to 8 bases. DNA for the CDR3: TGCGCCAGCAGCTTGGAAGGGGCAACAGATACGCAGTATTTT. It yields the protein CASSLEGATDTQYF.

The rearrangement links TRBV27 to TRBJ2-3; TRBD2 matches at 8 bases. This CDR3 has 15 amino acids. Trimming at V came to 6 bases and at J to 2 bases, leaving 7 bases not matched to a gene. Germline V lookup: CDR1 MNHEY, CDR2 SMNVEV (reference sequence). The CDR3 DNA is TGTGCCAGCAGGGTGGGCGGGGGGATCACAGATACGCAGTATTTT. It is translated as CASRVGGGITDTQYF.